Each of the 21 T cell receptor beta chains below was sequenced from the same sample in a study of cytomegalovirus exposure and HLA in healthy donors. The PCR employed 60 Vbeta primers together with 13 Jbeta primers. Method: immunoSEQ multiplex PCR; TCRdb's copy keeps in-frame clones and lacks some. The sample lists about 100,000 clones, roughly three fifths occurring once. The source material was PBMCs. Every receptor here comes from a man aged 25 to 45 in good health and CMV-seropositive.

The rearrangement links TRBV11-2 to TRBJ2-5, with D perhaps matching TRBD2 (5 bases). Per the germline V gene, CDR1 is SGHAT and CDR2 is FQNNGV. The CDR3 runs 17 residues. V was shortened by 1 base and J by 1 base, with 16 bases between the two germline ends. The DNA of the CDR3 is TGTGCCAGCAGCTTAGTGTTATCGGGGTTATTCCAAGAGACCCAGTACTTC. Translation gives CASSLVLSGLFQETQYF.

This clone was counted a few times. CDR3 protein: CASSDTYEQYF. For the CDR3, the DNA is TGTGCCAGCAGTGACACCTACGAGCAGTACTTC. The chain couples TRBV6-6 to TRBJ2-7; D not resolved. The CDR3 is 11 residues long. Germline lookup yields CDR1 MNHNY and CDR2 SVGAGI (reference sequence). V lost 5 bases to trimming and J lost 2 bases, with 4 bases between them.

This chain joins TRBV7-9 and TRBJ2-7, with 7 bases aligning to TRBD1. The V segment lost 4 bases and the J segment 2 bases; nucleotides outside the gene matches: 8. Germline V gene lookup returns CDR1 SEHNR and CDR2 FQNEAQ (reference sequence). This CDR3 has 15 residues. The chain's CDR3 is CASSSLDRVAYEQYF. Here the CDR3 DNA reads TGTGCCAGCAGCTCCCTCGACAGGGTGGCCTACGAGCAGTACTTC. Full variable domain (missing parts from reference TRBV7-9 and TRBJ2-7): DTGVSQNPRHKITKRGQNVTFRCDPISEHNRLYWYRQTLGQGPEFLTYFQNEAQLEKSRLLSDRFSAERPKGSFSTLEIQRTEQGDSAMYLCASSSLDRVAYEQYFGPGTRLTVT.

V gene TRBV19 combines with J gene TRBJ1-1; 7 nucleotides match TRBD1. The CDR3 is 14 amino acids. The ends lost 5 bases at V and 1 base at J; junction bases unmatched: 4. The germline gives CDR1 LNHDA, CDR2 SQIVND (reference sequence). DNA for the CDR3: TGTGCCAGTAGTCGGCAGGGGGGGAACACTGAAGCTTTCTTT. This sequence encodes CASSRQGGNTEAFF.

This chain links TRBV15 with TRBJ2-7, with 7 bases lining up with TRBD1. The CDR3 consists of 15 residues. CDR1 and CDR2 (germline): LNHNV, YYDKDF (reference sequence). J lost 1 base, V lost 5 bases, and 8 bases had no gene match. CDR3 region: CATSPRTGRSYEQYF. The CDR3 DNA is TGTGCCACCAGCCCTCGGACAGGTAGATCCTACGAGCAGTACTTC.

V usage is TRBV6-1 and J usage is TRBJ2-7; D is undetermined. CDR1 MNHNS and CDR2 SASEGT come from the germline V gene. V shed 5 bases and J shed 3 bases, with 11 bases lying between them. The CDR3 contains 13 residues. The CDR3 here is CASSPGRNYEQYF. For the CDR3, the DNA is TGTGCCAGCAGTCCCGGCAGGAACTACGAGCAGTACTTC.

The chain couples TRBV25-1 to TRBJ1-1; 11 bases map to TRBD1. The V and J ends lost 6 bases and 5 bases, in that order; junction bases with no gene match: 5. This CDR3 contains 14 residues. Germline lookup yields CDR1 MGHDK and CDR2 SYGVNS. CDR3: CASSSGTGGTEAFF. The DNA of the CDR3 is TGTGCCAGCAGCTCGGGGACAGGGGGGACTGAAGCTTTCTTT.

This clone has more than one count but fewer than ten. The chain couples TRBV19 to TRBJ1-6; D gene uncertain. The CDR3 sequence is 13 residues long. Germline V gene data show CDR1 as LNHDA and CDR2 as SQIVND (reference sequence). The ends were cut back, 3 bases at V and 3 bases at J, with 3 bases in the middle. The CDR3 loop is CASSINYNSPLHF. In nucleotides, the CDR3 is TGTGCCAGTAGTATTAACTATAATTCACCCCTCCACTTT.

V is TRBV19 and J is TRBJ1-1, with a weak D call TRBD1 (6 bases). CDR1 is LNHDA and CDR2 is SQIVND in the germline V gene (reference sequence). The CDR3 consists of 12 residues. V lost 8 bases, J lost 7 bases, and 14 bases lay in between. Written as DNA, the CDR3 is TGTGCCAGTGCCACAGGGTCCGGTGAAGCTTTCTTT. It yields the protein CASATGSGEAFF.

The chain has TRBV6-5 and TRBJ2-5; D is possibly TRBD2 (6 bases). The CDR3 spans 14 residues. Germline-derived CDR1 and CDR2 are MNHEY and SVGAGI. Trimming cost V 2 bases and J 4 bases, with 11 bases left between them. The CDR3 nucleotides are TGTGCCAGCAGTTACGGGGGGTGGGCAGAGACCCAGTACTTC. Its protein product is CASSYGGWAETQYF.

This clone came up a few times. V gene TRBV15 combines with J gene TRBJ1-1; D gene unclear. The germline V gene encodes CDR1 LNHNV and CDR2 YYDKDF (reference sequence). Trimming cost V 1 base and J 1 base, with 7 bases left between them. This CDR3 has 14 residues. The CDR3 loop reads CATSRGFGNTEAFF. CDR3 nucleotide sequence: TGTGCCACCAGCAGAGGGTTCGGGAACACTGAAGCTTTCTTT.

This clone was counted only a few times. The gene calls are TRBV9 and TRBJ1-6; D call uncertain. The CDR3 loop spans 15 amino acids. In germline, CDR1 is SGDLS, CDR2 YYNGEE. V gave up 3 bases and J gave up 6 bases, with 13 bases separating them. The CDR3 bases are TGTGCCAGCAGCGAAACCGGGAACCTTAATTCACCCCTCCACTTT. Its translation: CASSETGNLNSPLHF.

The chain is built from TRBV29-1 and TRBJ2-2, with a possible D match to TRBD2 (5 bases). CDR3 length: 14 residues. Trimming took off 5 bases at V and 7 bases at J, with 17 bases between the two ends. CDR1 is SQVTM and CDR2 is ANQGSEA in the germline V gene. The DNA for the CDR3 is TGCAGCGTTCCTAGTGAGGGCGCGGTCGGGGAGCTGTTTTTT. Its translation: CSVPSEGAVGELFF.

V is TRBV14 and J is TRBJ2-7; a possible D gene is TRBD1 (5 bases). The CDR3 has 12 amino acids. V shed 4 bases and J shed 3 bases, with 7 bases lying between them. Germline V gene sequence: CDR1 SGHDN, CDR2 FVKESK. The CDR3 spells CASSPQGYEQYF. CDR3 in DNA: TGTGCCAGCAGCCCTCAGGGCTACGAGCAGTACTTC.

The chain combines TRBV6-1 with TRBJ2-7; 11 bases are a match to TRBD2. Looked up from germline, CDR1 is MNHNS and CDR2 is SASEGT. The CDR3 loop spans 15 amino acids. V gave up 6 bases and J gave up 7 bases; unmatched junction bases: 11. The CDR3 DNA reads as TGTGCCAGCAGCCAACTAGCGGGGGACTCCTTGGAGCAGTACTTC. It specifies CASSQLAGDSLEQYF.

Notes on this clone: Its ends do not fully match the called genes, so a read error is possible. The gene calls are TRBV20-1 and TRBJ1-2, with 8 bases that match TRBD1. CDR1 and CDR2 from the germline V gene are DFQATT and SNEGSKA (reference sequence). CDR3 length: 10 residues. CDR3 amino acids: CSARDLGQAF. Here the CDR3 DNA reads TGCAGTGCTAGAGACCTGGGACAGGCTTTC.

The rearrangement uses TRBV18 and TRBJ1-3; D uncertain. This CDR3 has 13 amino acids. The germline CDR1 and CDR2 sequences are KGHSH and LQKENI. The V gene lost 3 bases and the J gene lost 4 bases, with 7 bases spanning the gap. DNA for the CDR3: TGTGCCAGCTCACCCGATCGGGGAAACACCATATATTTT. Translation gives CASSPDRGNTIYF.

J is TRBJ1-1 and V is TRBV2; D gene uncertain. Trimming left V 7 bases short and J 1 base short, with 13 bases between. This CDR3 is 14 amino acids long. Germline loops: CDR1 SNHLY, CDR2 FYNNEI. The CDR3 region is CASKVAPANTEAFF. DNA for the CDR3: TGTGCCAGCAAGGTAGCCCCAGCGAACACTGAAGCTTTCTTT.

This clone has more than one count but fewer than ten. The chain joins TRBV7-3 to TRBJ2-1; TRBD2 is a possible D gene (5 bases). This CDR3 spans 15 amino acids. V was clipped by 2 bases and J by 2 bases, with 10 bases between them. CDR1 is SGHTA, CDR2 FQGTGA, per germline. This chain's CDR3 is CASSLGVSAYNEQFF. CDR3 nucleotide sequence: TGTGCCAGCAGCTTAGGAGTTAGCGCCTACAATGAGCAGTTCTTC.

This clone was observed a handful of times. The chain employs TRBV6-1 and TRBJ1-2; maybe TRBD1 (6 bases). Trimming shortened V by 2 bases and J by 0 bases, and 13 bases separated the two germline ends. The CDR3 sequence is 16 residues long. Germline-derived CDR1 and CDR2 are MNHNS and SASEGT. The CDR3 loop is CASSERGGDTNYGYTF. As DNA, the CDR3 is TGTGCCAGCAGTGAAAGGGGGGGCGACACTAACTATGGCTACACCTTC.

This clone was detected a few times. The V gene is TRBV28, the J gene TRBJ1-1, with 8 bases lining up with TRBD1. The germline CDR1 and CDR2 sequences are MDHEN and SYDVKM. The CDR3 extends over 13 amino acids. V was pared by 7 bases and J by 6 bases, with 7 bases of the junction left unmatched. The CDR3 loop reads CASNSQGEAEAFF. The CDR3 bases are TGTGCCAGCAACTCACAGGGGGAGGCTGAAGCTTTCTTT.